This T cell receptor beta chain was sequenced in a study of graft-versus-host responses after intestinal transplantation. Study at large: Multivisceral, liver-intestinal, or isolated intestinal grafts were transplanted into recipients.

The data were produced by immunoSEQ multiplex PCR, yet TCRdb's version contains in-frame clones alone and is incomplete. The sample gives some 66,000 clones, about nine tenths of which show up once; roughly 1.7% is in the top ten. There are 17 residues in the CDR3. The V gene's germline CDR1 is LNHDA and CDR2 SQIVND (reference sequence). With 6 bases removed from V and 7 bases from J, the gap between germline ends came to 27 bases. Graft samples were processed, releasing intraepithelial and lamina propria lymphocytes. This clonotype was obtained from a human patient who received an intestinal transplant, so some T cells may come from the graft donor. Material: ileum tissue, obtained less than 400 days after transplant. The V and J genes are TRBV19 and TRBJ1-1; no clear D gene. CDR3 sequence: CASRPTAAISFWGEAFF. CDR3 in DNA: TGTGCCAGTAGGCCAACAGCAGCTATCAGCTTTTGGGGTGAAGCTTTCTTT.